This TCR beta chain was recorded in a study of Ad26.COV2.S vaccination and SARS-CoV-2 variants. Across the whole study: Participant was drawn from the COV1001 Ad26.COV2.S trial arm.

Treatment meaning: roughly 18 received Ad26.COV2.S at low or high dose, single or two shots; about 5 received placebo; per-sample allocation not given. Specimen acquisition occurred on day 63 following the initial vaccine or placebo injection. Vaccination used an Ad26 vector expressing Wuhan-strain SARS-CoV-2 spike. Study-wide results and limits: TCR breadth and depth analyses may have underestimated total T cell responses.

As concerns this clone: As yet, its antigen is unknown.

The CDR3 loop spans 15 amino acids. The junction had 7 bases not matched to a gene; V was cut back by 1 base and J by 9 bases. CDR1 and CDR2 from the germline V gene are SGHTA and FQGNSA. Sequencing used immunoSEQ multiplex PCR; TCRdb keeps in-frame clones, though not all of them. The sample contains 410,000 or so clones, 75% to 95% of which appear only once. The material sequenced was peripheral blood, taken in a trial of Ad26.COV2.S vaccine versus placebo. The receptor was isolated from a person between 18 and 65 years old who received the Ad26.COV2.S COVID-19 vaccine or a placebo. J is TRBJ2-1 and V is TRBV7-2; 9 nucleotides match TRBD2. This chain's CDR3 is CASSLVAGGWGEQFF. CDR3 in DNA: TGTGCCAGCAGCTTAGTTGCGGGAGGGTGGGGTGAGCAGTTCTTC.